This T cell receptor beta chain was retrieved from a study of blood T cell repertoires in COVID-19. CDR3 length equals 15 residues. Trimming cost V 4 bases and J 0 bases; bases outside gene matches: 3. Germline V gene lookup returns CDR1 LGHDT and CDR2 YNNKEL (reference sequence). TCRdb's copy holds only in-frame clones and misses some; the assay was immunoSEQ multiplex PCR. Of more than 300,000 clones in the sample, approximately 90% were seen once. This clone was seen a single time. Input material: PBMCs or T cells enriched from blood (not recorded which). This sequence joins TRBV3-1 (or the pseudogene TRBV3-2) and TRBJ2-1; 7 bases map to TRBD1. This receptor was taken from a woman under 40 who had been exposed to COVID-19. This CDR3 is CASSRQGNSYNEQFF. The CDR3 bases are TGTGCCAGCAGCCGACAGGGTAACTCCTACAATGAGCAGTTCTTC.